The 25 T cell receptor beta chains given below trace back to one sample, sequenced in a study of technical replicates of blood from a few donors. TCRdb's copy holds only in-frame clones and misses some; the assay was immunoSEQ multiplex PCR. The data contain around 17,000 clones, under 90% of them singletons. Sequenced: PBMCs. The receptors shown here come from a human donor in good health. Some clones in this sample may be carry-over from other donors' samples.

The J gene is TRBJ2-5, the V gene TRBV28, with 14 bases identical to TRBD2. The CDR3 extends over 18 amino acids. After removal of 7 bases from V and 5 bases from J, the junction contained 15 bases not matched to a gene. The V gene's germline CDR1 is MDHEN and CDR2 SYDVKM. DNA for the CDR3: TGTGCCAGCAACGACAATCTCCCGGGACTAGCGGGAGTGGAGACCCAGTACTTC. Encoded protein: CASNDNLPGLAGVETQYF.

This clone was counted once. The V and J genes are TRBV18 and TRBJ2-1; 11 bases align to TRBD2. Germline CDR1 reads KGHSH; CDR2 reads LQKENI. Trimming at V came to 3 bases and at J to 9 bases, leaving 7 bases not matched to a gene. The CDR3 is made up of 15 amino acids. CDR3 amino acids: CASSPPGTSGTEQFF. The CDR3 nucleotides read TGTGCCAGCTCACCCCCCGGGACTAGCGGTACTGAGCAGTTCTTC.

The CDR3 loop is CASSATGVYEQYF. The CDR3 DNA follows: TGTGCCAGCAGTGCCACAGGGGTCTACGAGCAGTACTTC. The chain joins TRBV2 to TRBJ2-7, with 7 bases identical to TRBD1. This CDR3 is 13 amino acids long. V dropped 4 bases and J dropped 3; count of bases not matched to a gene: 3. Germline V gene lookup returns CDR1 SNHLY and CDR2 FYNNEI.

V gene TRBV11-3 combines with J gene TRBJ2-1; 12 bases match TRBD2. The CDR3 is 18 amino acids. Unmatched junction bases numbered 8, after V lost 5 bases and J lost 0 bases. CDR1 SGHNT and CDR2 YENEEA come from the germline V gene. CDR3 sequence: CASSPSSGRGSSYNEQFF. The CDR3 DNA reads TGTGCCAGCAGCCCTTCTAGCGGGAGGGGGAGCTCCTACAATGAGCAGTTCTTC.

The J gene is TRBJ2-5, the V gene TRBV18; the match to TRBD1 covers 7 bases. V lost 2 bases, J lost 1 base, and 1 base stayed unmatched. Germline V gene lookup returns CDR1 KGHSH and CDR2 LQKENI. The CDR3 sequence is 14 residues long. The CDR3 DNA sequence: TGTGCCAGCTCACCAAGGACAGGCCAAGAGACCCAGTACTTC. Its protein is CASSPRTGQETQYF.

This clone showed up just a few times. CDR3 in amino acids: CASSQTSAEQYF. The CDR3 DNA reads as TGTGCCAGCAGTCAGACTAGTGCCGAGCAGTACTTC. J is TRBJ2-7 and V is TRBV6-6; D may be TRBD2 (6 bases). Germline CDR1 reads MNHNY; CDR2 reads SVGAGI (reference sequence). This CDR3 has 12 amino acids. V dropped 5 bases and J dropped 6 bases, with 11 bases sitting between them.

The chain carries TRBV11-2 and TRBJ1-5; possible D gene TRBD1, 6 bases. V was clipped by 5 bases and J by 7 bases, with 12 bases between them. The length of the CDR3 is 13 residues. Germline-derived CDR1 and CDR2 are SGHAT and FQNNGV. This CDR3 is CASSEGGDQPQHF. DNA for the CDR3: TGTGCCAGCAGCGAGGGGGGGGACCAGCCCCAGCATTTT.

V and J are TRBV30 and TRBJ2-5, with D perhaps matching TRBD1 (6 bases). The V gene lost 5 bases and the J gene lost 5 bases, with 15 bases spanning the gap. Germline loops: CDR1 GTSNPN, CDR2 SVGIG (reference sequence). This CDR3 contains 13 residues. The CDR3 is CAWSRGIQETQYF. The CDR3, as DNA: TGTGCCTGGTCCAGGGGTATTCAGGAGACCCAGTACTTC.

The rearrangement uses TRBV25-1 and TRBJ2-1, with D perhaps TRBD2 (6 bases). The CDR3 sequence is 14 residues long. Germline-derived CDR1 and CDR2 are MGHDK and SYGVNS. Trimming stripped 1 base from V and 10 bases from J, with 14 bases between. The CDR3 reads CASSESSTRGEQFF. The CDR3 nucleotides are TGTGCCAGCAGTGAATCTTCGACTAGAGGGGAGCAGTTCTTC.

The chain couples TRBV7-2 to TRBJ2-1; D is unresolved. V was shortened by 1 base and J by 8 bases, with 9 bases between the two germline ends. Germline CDR1 reads SGHTA; CDR2 reads FQGNSA. The CDR3 sequence is 13 residues long. CDR3 nucleotides: TGTGCCAGCAGCTTAGGGAGACTCTATGAGCAGTTCTTC. This translates into CASSLGRLYEQFF.

The V gene is TRBV29-1, the J gene TRBJ2-1, with 13 positions matching TRBD2. The CDR3 contains 16 residues. With V trimmed by 1 base and J by 9 bases, 9 bases remained unmatched. Germline-derived CDR1 and CDR2 are SQVTM and ANQGSEA. In DNA, the CDR3 is TGCAGCGTTGAAGGGACTAGCGGGAGACGGGGGATTGAGCAGTTCTTC. It is translated as CSVEGTSGRRGIEQFF.

V usage is TRBV4-2 and J usage is TRBJ2-6; 9 nucleotides align to TRBD2. This CDR3 has 17 residues. From germline, CDR1 is LGHNA and CDR2 YNFKEQ. J was trimmed by 2 bases and V by 2 bases; bases with no gene match: 4. The CDR3 protein is CASSQRGLAPGANVLTF. The CDR3 coding sequence is TGTGCCAGCAGCCAAAGGGGACTAGCCCCTGGGGCCAACGTCCTGACTTTC.

CDR3 sequence (DNA): TGTGCCTGGAGTCGCGGGGACGCCGGCTCCTACAATGAGCAGTTCTTC. Its protein product is CAWSRGDAGSYNEQFF. The chain combines TRBV30 with TRBJ2-1, with D maybe TRBD2 (6 bases). Trimming took off 2 bases at V and 0 bases at J, with 14 bases between the two ends. CDR3 length: 16 amino acids. Germline CDR1 and CDR2: GTSNPN and SVGIG (reference sequence).

The gene calls are TRBV7-3 and TRBJ2-7; 8 bases agree with TRBD2. J lost 7 bases, V lost 5 bases, and 10 bases had no gene match. The CDR3 length is 14 residues. Per germline, CDR1 SGHTA and CDR2 FQGTGA. CDR3 DNA sequence: TGTGCCAGCAGCCCTCGGGGGCCGGGGGGGGAGCAGTACTTC. The encoded protein is CASSPRGPGGEQYF.

The rearrangement joins TRBV7-9 to TRBJ1-1; no reliable D call. Germline CDR1 and CDR2: SEHNR and FQNEAQ (reference sequence). V lost 0 bases and J 5 bases, leaving 13 bases between the germline ends. This CDR3 contains 15 residues. The CDR3 reads CASSLALIKKTEAFF. CDR3 DNA sequence: TGTGCCAGCAGCTTAGCGCTAATTAAGAAAACTGAAGCTTTCTTT. Looking up the rest from reference TRBV7-9 and TRBJ1-1 gives the full variable domain: DTGVSQNPRHKITKRGQNVTFRCDPISEHNRLYWYRQTLGQGPEFLTYFQNEAQLEKSRLLSDRFSAERPKGSFSTLEIQRTEQGDSAMYLCASSLALIKKTEAFFGQGTRLTVV.

This clone was counted once. The V and J genes are TRBV4-2 and TRBJ2-3; the match to TRBD2 covers 12 bases. The V gene end was trimmed by 3 bases and the J gene end by 4 bases; junction bases not matched to a gene: 5. The CDR3 is 16 residues long. The germline CDR1 and CDR2 sequences are LGHNA and YNFKEQ. The CDR3 DNA reads TGTGCCAGCAGCCATAAGACTAGCGGGAGCTCAGATACGCAGTATTTT. Residues: CASSHKTSGSSDTQYF.

This clone has only one observation. J is TRBJ1-1 and V is TRBV7-9; 12 bases are a match to TRBD1. The trim removed 5 bases at V and 0 bases at J, leaving 4 bases unmatched. The CDR3 is made up of 16 amino acids. From germline, CDR1 is SEHNR and CDR2 FQNEAQ (reference sequence). The CDR3 DNA reads as TGTGCCAGCAGCGCGAGGGACAGGGGGCTGAACACTGAAGCTTTCTTT. Protein sequence: CASSARDRGLNTEAFF.

The rearrangement uses TRBV28 and TRBJ2-4; weak D call: TRBD2 (5 bases). Germline V lookup: CDR1 MDHEN, CDR2 SYDVKM. There are 13 residues in the CDR3. V shed 6 bases and J shed 5 bases, with 11 bases lying between them. The CDR3 nucleotides read TGTGCCAGCAGCCGCCCCGGGGAAAACATTCAGTACTTC. Its translation: CASSRPGENIQYF.

The rearrangement uses TRBV7-6 and TRBJ2-5, with D maybe TRBD1 (8 bases). The V end lost 1 base, the J end lost 5 bases, and 14 bases lay between the germline ends. This CDR3 is 15 amino acids long. CDR1 is SGHVS, CDR2 FNYEAQ, per germline. The CDR3: CASSLGTGRGETQYF. CDR3 bases: TGTGCCAGCAGCTTAGGGACAGGGCGGGGGGAGACCCAGTACTTC.

This chain joins TRBV28 and TRBJ1-3; TRBD1 matches 10 bases. Germline CDR1 MDHEN, CDR2 SYDVKM. Trimming took 5 bases from V and 4 from J; bases not matched to a gene: 8. The CDR3 runs to 16 residues. In DNA form, the CDR3 reads TGTGCCAGCAGTAGTCGACAGGGGGCCTCGGGAAACACCATATATTTT. Translation: CASSSRQGASGNTIYF.

V is TRBV4-2 and J is TRBJ2-7; D gene unclear. Trimming shortened V by 0 bases and J by 0 bases, and 6 bases separated the two germline ends. CDR3 length: 14 amino acids. Germline V gene sequence: CDR1 LGHNA, CDR2 YNFKEQ. Written as DNA, the CDR3 is TGTGCCAGCAGCCAAGAGTTTAGCTCCTACGAGCAGTACTTC. The encoded protein is CASSQEFSSYEQYF.

The V call is TRBV18, the J call TRBJ2-7; TRBD1 might be the D (6 bases). V dropped 4 bases and J dropped 6 bases, with 13 bases sitting between them. The CDR3 extends over 13 amino acids. The germline V gene encodes CDR1 KGHSH and CDR2 LQKENI. The CDR3 DNA is TGTGCCAGCTCACTCAATACAGGGTTCGAGCAGTACTTC. Residues: CASSLNTGFEQYF.

The rearrangement links TRBV25-1 to TRBJ2-1, with 13 positions matching TRBD2. This CDR3 is built from 14 residues. V lost 7 bases to trimming and J lost 8 bases; unmatched junction nucleotides: 5. CDR1 is MGHDK and CDR2 is SYGVNS in the germline V gene. The CDR3 region is CASTGTSGIDEQFF. The CDR3 DNA reads as TGTGCCAGCACCGGGACTAGCGGGATTGATGAGCAGTTCTTC.

This clone appeared a few times. The chain carries TRBV19 and TRBJ2-2, with 11 bases matching TRBD2. Trimming took 6 bases from V and 4 from J; bases not matched to a gene: 7. The CDR3 contains 16 residues. CDR1 and CDR2 (germline): LNHDA, SQIVND (reference sequence). In DNA, the CDR3 is TGTGCCAGTAGGAACCTAGCGGGAGGTAGCACCGGGGAGCTGTTTTTT. Its protein product is CASRNLAGGSTGELFF.

The V call is TRBV28, the J call TRBJ2-3; perhaps TRBD2 as D (6 bases). The germline V gene has CDR1 MDHEN and CDR2 SYDVKM. CDR3 length: 15 residues. V was pared by 5 bases and J by 3 bases, with 15 bases between. The CDR3 reads CASSHPGTQTDTQYF. The CDR3 DNA sequence: TGTGCCAGCAGTCACCCCGGGACTCAGACAGATACGCAGTATTTT.